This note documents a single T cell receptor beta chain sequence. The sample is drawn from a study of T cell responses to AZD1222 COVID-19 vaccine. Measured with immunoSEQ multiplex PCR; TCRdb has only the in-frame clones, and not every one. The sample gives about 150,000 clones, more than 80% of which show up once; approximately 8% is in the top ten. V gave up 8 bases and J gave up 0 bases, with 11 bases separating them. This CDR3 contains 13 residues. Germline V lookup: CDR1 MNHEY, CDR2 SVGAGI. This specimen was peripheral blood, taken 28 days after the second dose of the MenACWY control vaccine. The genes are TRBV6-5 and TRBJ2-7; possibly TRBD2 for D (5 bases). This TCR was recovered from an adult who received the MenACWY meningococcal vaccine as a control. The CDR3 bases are TGTGCCAGCGGGAGCGTAATCTCCTACGAGCAGTACTTC. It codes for CASGSVISYEQYF.